This T cell receptor (beta chain) came from a study of T cell repertoires and HLA-DP antigens. The primer mix covered 54 TRBV segments and 13 TRBJ segments. Each pre-culture CD4+ sample aimed for 200,000 T cell genomes at deep resolution. TCRdb keeps only in-frame clones here, not all; method: immunoSEQ multiplex PCR. This sample has 85,000 to 90,000 clones, with roughly nine tenths found just once. CDR3 length: 15 residues. With V trimmed by 2 bases and J by 4 bases, 2 bases remained unmatched. Germline V gene data show CDR1 as SGHAT and CDR2 as FQNNGV. Concerning this clone: The target antigen is unknown.

The chain links TRBV11-2 to TRBJ2-1; 10 bases are shared with TRBD2. The source of this sequence is a man aged 45-65 years in good health and CMV-seronegative. Material for sequencing was CD4+ T cells from PBMCs. The CDR3, as DNA: TGTGCCAGCAGCTTAACTAGCGGGATTTACAATGAGCAGTTCTTC. Translated: CASSLTSGIYNEQFF.